One sample yielded the 27 T cell receptor beta chains listed below, sequenced in a study of a mutant IDH1 vaccine in newly diagnosed glioma. The antigens for these receptors are not known. Profiling relied on immunoSEQ multiplex PCR, and the TCRdb table lists in-frame clones only, not all of them. Altogether 26,000 or so clones are present, about four fifths being singletons, with the ten largest covering around a sixth. The time point was: week 23, last vaccination. Doses comprised 300 ug of mutant IDH1 20-mer peptide each, plus topical imiquimod. The sample consisted of PBMCs, taken from a glioma patient whose treatment included an IDH1 peptide vaccine. Receptors originate from a woman aged 30 to 39 with glioma.

As to this clone: The junction departs from germline at one end; a sequencing error may be responsible. The V call is TRBV29-1, the J call TRBJ1-2; D is uncertain. The CDR3 is 9 amino acids. Germline CDR1 reads SQVTM; CDR2 reads ANQGSEA. CDR3 DNA: TGCAGCGGACGGTGGCGGCCACACTTC. It yields the protein CSGRWRPHF.

The chain is built from TRBV5-1 and TRBJ1-2, with D perhaps matching TRBD1 (5 bases). Per the germline V gene, CDR1 is SGHRS and CDR2 is YFSETQ. V was cut by 4 bases and J by 8 bases, with 21 bases left in between. The CDR3 length is 15 residues. Here the CDR3 DNA reads TGCGCCAGCAGCCCCCAGACAGATTTCACGGGGGGCTACACCTTC. Amino acids: CASSPQTDFTGGYTF.

This clone was seen only once. The chain has TRBV29-1 and TRBJ2-4; possible D gene TRBD1, 6 bases. From germline, CDR1 is SQVTM and CDR2 ANQGSEA. The CDR3 runs to 15 residues. The V end lost 6 bases, the J end lost 1 base, and 16 bases lay between the germline ends. This chain's CDR3 is CSVRQGGRAKNIQYF. As DNA, the CDR3 is TGCAGCGTCAGGCAAGGGGGTCGGGCCAAAAACATTCAGTACTTC. Full variable domain (remainder filled in from reference TRBV29-1 and TRBJ2-4): SAVISQKPSRDICQRGTSLTIQCQVDSQVTMMFWYRQQPGQSLTLIATANQGSEATYESGFVIDKFPISRPNLTFSTLTVSNMSPEDSSIYLCSVRQGGRAKNIQYFGAGTRLSVL.

J is TRBJ1-6 and V is TRBV5-1; D not resolved. CDR1 and CDR2 (germline): SGHRS, YFSETQ. Trimming took 0 bases from V and 6 from J, leaving 4 bases between them. The CDR3 is 13 amino acids. The DNA of the CDR3 is TGCGCCAGCAGCTTGGGCTCTAATTCACCCCTCCACTTT. Residues: CASSLGSNSPLHF.

The chain links TRBV5-6 to TRBJ2-7; D call uncertain. The V gene lost 3 bases and the J gene lost 7 bases, with 8 bases spanning the gap. The CDR3 consists of 11 residues. Germline V gene lookup returns CDR1 SGHDT and CDR2 YYEEEE. The CDR3, as DNA: TGTGCCAGCAGCTCCGATCAGGAGCAGTACTTC. Amino acid sequence: CASSSDQEQYF.

The V gene is TRBV5-1, the J gene TRBJ1-2; D not resolved. Germline V lookup: CDR1 SGHRS, CDR2 YFSETQ. V gave up 5 bases and J gave up 6 bases, with 8 bases separating them. There are 11 residues in the CDR3. The CDR3 reads CASRATNGYTF. For the CDR3, the DNA is TGCGCCAGCAGGGCCACCAATGGCTACACCTTC.

This rearrangement joins TRBV5-1 to TRBJ2-3; D may match TRBD1 or TRBD2 (5 bases each). CDR3 length equals 14 residues. In germline, CDR1 is SGHRS, CDR2 YFSETQ. Trimming took 4 bases from V and 13 from J, leaving 22 bases between them. CDR3 protein: CASSPEGVAGREYF. The CDR3 DNA sequence: TGCGCCAGCAGCCCCGAAGGGGTGGCGGGCCGGGAGTATTTT. The full variable domain, completed using reference TRBV5-1 and TRBJ2-3, is KAGVTQTPRYLIKTRGQQVTLSCSPISGHRSVSWYQQTPGQGLQFLFEYFSETQRNKGNFPGRFSGRQFSNSRSEMNVSTLELGDSALYLCASSPEGVAGREYFGPGTRLTVL.

The chain uses TRBV5-1 and TRBJ2-1; D remains ambiguous. The CDR3 is 14 residues long. The germline CDR1 and CDR2 sequences are SGHRS and YFSETQ. The V end lost 0 bases, the J end lost 6 bases, and 10 bases lay between the germline ends. In nucleotides, the CDR3 is TGCGCCAGCAGCTTGGCACAGCGATCCAATGAGCAGTTCTTC. It encodes CASSLAQRSNEQFF.

The genes are TRBV29-1 and TRBJ2-1; 14 bases agree with TRBD2. The CDR3 is 14 residues long. With V trimmed by 7 bases and J by 6 bases, 5 bases remained unmatched. Germline V CDR1 and CDR2: SQVTM, ANQGSEA. The CDR3 loop reads CSAGLAGGTNEQFF. CDR3 coding DNA: TGCAGCGCAGGACTAGCGGGGGGTACCAATGAGCAGTTCTTC.

The gene calls are TRBV14 and TRBJ2-7; possibly TRBD1 for D (6 bases). The CDR3 is 14 amino acids. Trimming cost V 6 bases and J 4 bases, with 16 bases left between them. Germline lookup yields CDR1 SGHDN and CDR2 FVKESK. CDR3 bases: TGTGCCAGCAGGCACACAGGGAGCTTATACGAGCAGTACTTC. It specifies CASRHTGSLYEQYF.

The chain couples TRBV2 to TRBJ1-1, with D uncertain. Trimming removed 6 bases from V and 2 bases from J, with 10 bases in between. The length of the CDR3 is 13 residues. CDR1 is SNHLY, CDR2 FYNNEI, per germline. CDR3 sequence: CASRWWTNTEAFF. For the CDR3, the DNA is TGTGCCAGCAGATGGTGGACCAACACTGAAGCTTTCTTT.

The chain combines TRBV6-4 with TRBJ1-1; D not resolved. Germline V gene data show CDR1 as MRHNA and CDR2 as SNTAGT. Trimming cost V 10 bases and J 1 base, with 19 bases left between them. The length of the CDR3 is 15 residues. The CDR3 sequence: CANTLAQPENTEAFF. CDR3 DNA sequence: TGTGCCAACACCCTTGCACAGCCGGAGAACACTGAAGCTTTCTTT.

The gene calls are TRBV30 and TRBJ2-7; 10 nucleotides align to TRBD1. Germline lookup yields CDR1 GTSNPN and CDR2 SVGIG (reference sequence). Losses at the gene ends were 2 bases for V and 4 bases for J; bases not matched to a gene: 11. The CDR3 covers 16 residues. CDR3 sequence: CAWSPRGQGNPYEQYF. The DNA of the CDR3 is TGTGCCTGGAGTCCCCGGGGACAGGGGAATCCTTACGAGCAGTACTTC.

A note on this clone: Other DNA sequences within the sample encode an identical CDR3. The chain is built from TRBV6-5 and TRBJ1-2; perhaps TRBD1 as D (5 bases). V lost 3 bases to trimming and J lost 1 base, with 6 bases between them. The germline gives CDR1 MNHEY, CDR2 SVGAGI. The CDR3 loop spans 13 amino acids. The CDR3 DNA reads TGTGCCAGCAGTTATGGGGGTAACTATGGCTACACCTTC. Amino acids: CASSYGGNYGYTF.

In its sample, this clone was seen a few times. This chain uses TRBV29-1 with TRBJ2-2; no definite D call. Germline-derived CDR1 and CDR2 are SQVTM and ANQGSEA. The CDR3 has 13 amino acids. Trimming shortened V by 8 bases and J by 0 bases, and 10 bases separated the two germline ends. Written as DNA, the CDR3 is TGCAGCTTGAAGGTATCGAACACCGGGGAGCTGTTTTTT. Translating it yields CSLKVSNTGELFF.

The gene calls are TRBV10-3 and TRBJ1-6; TRBD1 might be the D (5 bases). The CDR3 is made up of 14 amino acids. With 6 bases removed from V and 10 bases from J, the gap between germline ends came to 16 bases. Germline assignment: CDR1 ENHRY and CDR2 SYGVKD. The CDR3 region has the DNA TGTGCCATCAGCACGACAGCAACCGGGTCACCCCTCCACTTT. It encodes CAISTTATGSPLHF.

This sequence joins TRBV10-2 and TRBJ1-1; D gene uncertain. Germline V CDR1 and CDR2: WSHSY, SAAADI. V lost 5 bases and J lost 8, with 9 bases in between. The CDR3 contains 11 residues. The CDR3 region has the DNA TGCGCCAGCAGTACGGGGTGGGAAGCTTTCTTT. Residues: CASSTGWEAFF.

V usage is TRBV9 and J usage is TRBJ2-4, with D unclear. This CDR3 is 15 amino acids long. The germline CDR1 and CDR2 sequences are SGDLS and YYNGEE. The germline V and J ends were trimmed by 0 bases and 0 bases, with 7 bases remaining between them. In nucleotides, the CDR3 is TGTGCCAGCAGCGTAGGTAATGTAGCCAAAAACATTCAGTACTTC. Translation gives CASSVGNVAKNIQYF.

This chain links TRBV7-5 with TRBJ1-1. TRBV7-5 is a known pseudogene. This CDR3 comprises 14 residues. The CDR3 sequence: CVRSSPSENTEAFF. The CDR3 coding sequence is TGTGTCAGAAGCTCTCCCTCTGAGAACACTGAAGCTTTCTTT.

There are a few counts of this clone. The chain combines TRBV7-9 with TRBJ1-3; D remains unclear. The germline V gene has CDR1 SEHNR and CDR2 FQNEAQ (reference sequence). The CDR3 covers 16 residues. V gave up 4 bases and J gave up 0 bases, with 13 bases separating them. This chain's CDR3 is CASSSSDGISGNTIYF. The CDR3 DNA sequence: TGTGCCAGCAGCTCGTCCGACGGCATCTCTGGAAACACCATATATTTT. Full variable domain (remainder filled in from reference TRBV7-9 and TRBJ1-3): DTGVSQNPRHKITKRGQNVTFRCDPISEHNRLYWYRQTLGQGPEFLTYFQNEAQLEKSRLLSDRFSAERPKGSFSTLEIQRTEQGDSAMYLCASSSSDGISGNTIYFGEGSWLTVV.

The rearrangement joins TRBV7-6 to TRBJ2-1, with 7 bases aligning to TRBD1. Germline lookup yields CDR1 SGHVS and CDR2 FNYEAQ. This CDR3 is built from 14 residues. J lost 6 bases, V lost 1 base, and 3 bases had no gene match. This CDR3 is CASSLGQGSNEQFF. The CDR3 DNA reads TGTGCCAGCAGCTTAGGACAGGGTTCCAATGAGCAGTTCTTC.

This chain links TRBV30 with TRBJ2-6; D gene unclear. Germline CDR1 GTSNPN, CDR2 SVGIG (reference sequence). The CDR3 covers 17 residues. V was trimmed by 4 bases and J by 1 base, leaving 17 bases between them. The CDR3 spells CAWTGPLKASGANVLTF. CDR3 sequence (DNA): TGTGCCTGGACCGGACCTTTAAAGGCATCTGGGGCCAACGTCCTGACTTTC.

The chain joins TRBV7-9 to TRBJ1-2; D unclear. Trimming stripped 5 bases from V and 2 bases from J, with 6 bases between. The CDR3 runs 12 residues. Germline values: CDR1 SEHNR, CDR2 FQNEAQ (reference sequence). CDR3 sequence (DNA): TGTGCCAGCAGCGTCTTAAACTATGGCTACACCTTC. Residues: CASSVLNYGYTF.

The V and J genes are TRBV9 and TRBJ2-5; no reliable D call. Trimming left V 0 bases short and J 2 bases short, with 8 bases between. The CDR3 has 14 residues. The germline CDR1 and CDR2 sequences are SGDLS and YYNGEE. CDR3 sequence: CASSVGVLQETQYF. The CDR3, as DNA: TGTGCCAGCAGCGTAGGGGTCTTACAAGAGACCCAGTACTTC.

The chain couples TRBV30 to TRBJ2-5, with a possible D match to TRBD1 (6 bases). Germline values: CDR1 GTSNPN, CDR2 SVGIG (reference sequence). The CDR3 is made up of 13 amino acids. The V end was cut by 4 bases, the J end by 2 bases, with 11 bases between. This chain's CDR3 is CAWTRQEQETQYF. DNA of the CDR3: TGTGCCTGGACCAGACAGGAGCAAGAGACCCAGTACTTC.

This clone was seen once. The chain employs TRBV5-4 and TRBJ1-2; 7 positions match TRBD1. V lost 0 bases, J lost 6 bases, and 11 bases stayed unmatched. CDR3 size: 16 residues. CDR1 is SGHNT and CDR2 is YYREEE in the germline V gene (reference sequence). CDR3 coding DNA: TGTGCCAGCAGCTTGGCGTGGAGTCAGGGGGTTAATGGCTACACCTTC. It yields the protein CASSLAWSQGVNGYTF.

This rearrangement joins TRBV18 to TRBJ2-2, with TRBD1 as a possible D gene (5 bases). This CDR3 region has 12 residues. V lost 1 base and J lost 8, with 5 bases in between. CDR1 and CDR2 from the germline V gene are KGHSH and LQKENI. DNA for the CDR3: TGTGCCAGCTCACCACGGACAGGGGAGCTGTTTTTT. As protein: CASSPRTGELFF. The whole variable domain, remainder taken from reference TRBV18 and TRBJ2-2, is NAGVMQNPRHLVRRRGQEARLRCSPMKGHSHVYWYRQLPEEGLKFMVYLQKENIIDESGMPKERFSAEFPKEGPSILRIQQVVRGDSAAYFCASSPRTGELFFGEGSRLTVL.